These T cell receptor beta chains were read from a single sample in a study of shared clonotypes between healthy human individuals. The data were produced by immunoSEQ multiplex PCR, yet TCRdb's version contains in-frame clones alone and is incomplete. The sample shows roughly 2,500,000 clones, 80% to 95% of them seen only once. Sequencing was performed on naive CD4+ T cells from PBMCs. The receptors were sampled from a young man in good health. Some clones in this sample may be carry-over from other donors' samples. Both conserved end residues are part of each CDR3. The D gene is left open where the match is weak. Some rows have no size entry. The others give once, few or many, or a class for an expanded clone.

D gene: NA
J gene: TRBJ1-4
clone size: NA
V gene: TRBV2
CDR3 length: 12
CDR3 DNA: TGTGCCAGCAGACGGCACGCGGAAAAACTGTTTTTT
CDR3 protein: CASRRHAEKLFF

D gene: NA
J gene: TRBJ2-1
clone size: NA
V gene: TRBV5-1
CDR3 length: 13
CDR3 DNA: TGCGCCAGCAGATTTACCGCCGGGGATGAGCAGTTCTTC
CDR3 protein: CASRFTAGDEQFF

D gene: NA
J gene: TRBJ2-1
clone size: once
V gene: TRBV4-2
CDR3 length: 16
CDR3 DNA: TGTGCCAGCAGCCAAGATCGGGGCTACAAGTACAATGAGCAGTTCTTC
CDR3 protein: CASSQDRGYKYNEQFF

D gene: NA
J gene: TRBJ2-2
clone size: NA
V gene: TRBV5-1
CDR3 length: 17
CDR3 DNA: TGCGCCAGCAGCCCCCCCCCTCCCGGGACGTCCACCGGGGAGCTGTTTTTT
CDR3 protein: CASSPPPPGTSTGELFF

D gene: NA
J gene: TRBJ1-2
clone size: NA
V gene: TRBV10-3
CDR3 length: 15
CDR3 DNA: TGTGCCATCAGTGAGATGCTCGCGGGGGTGGGTGGCTACACCTTC
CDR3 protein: CAISEMLAGVGGYTF

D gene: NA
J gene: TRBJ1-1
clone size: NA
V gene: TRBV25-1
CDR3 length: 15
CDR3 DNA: TGTGCCAGCAGATCACTCAGGGGCCCCAACACTGAAGCTTTCTTT
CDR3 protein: CASRSLRGPNTEAFF

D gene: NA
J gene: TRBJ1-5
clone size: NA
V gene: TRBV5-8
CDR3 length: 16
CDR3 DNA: TGTGCCAGCAGCTTGGCTAGGGATGGGGGGTATCAGCCCCAGCATTTT
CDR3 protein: CASSLARDGGYQPQHF

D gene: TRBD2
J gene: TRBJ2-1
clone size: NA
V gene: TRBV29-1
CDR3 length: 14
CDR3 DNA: TGCAGCGCTGGGGGGCTAGCGGGGTACAATGAGCAGTTCTTC
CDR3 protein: CSAGGLAGYNEQFF

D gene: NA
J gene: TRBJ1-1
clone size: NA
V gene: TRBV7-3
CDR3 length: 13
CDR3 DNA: TGTGCCAGCAGCGTCAACTCCTACACTGAAGCTTTCTTT
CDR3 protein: CASSVNSYTEAFF

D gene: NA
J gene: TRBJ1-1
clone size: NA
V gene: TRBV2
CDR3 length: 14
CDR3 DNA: TGTGCCAGCAGTGAAGGGGGAATGGGGACTGAAGCTTTCTTT
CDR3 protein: CASSEGGMGTEAFF

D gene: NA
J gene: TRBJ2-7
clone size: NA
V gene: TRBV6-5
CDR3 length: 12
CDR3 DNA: TGTGCCACCCTGGTCCCACCCTACGAGCAGTACTTC
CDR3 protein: CATLVPPYEQYF

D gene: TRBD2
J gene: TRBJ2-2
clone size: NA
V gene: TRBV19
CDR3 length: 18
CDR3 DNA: TGTGCCAGTAGTATCGGACTAGCGGGAGGGAGGTACGGCGGGGAGCTGTTTTTT
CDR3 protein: CASSIGLAGGRYGGELFF

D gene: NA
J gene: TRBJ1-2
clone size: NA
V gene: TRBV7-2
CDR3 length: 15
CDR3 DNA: TGTGCCAGCAGCTTAAGCCGGGAAAGGAACTATGGCTACACCTTC
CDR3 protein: CASSLSRERNYGYTF

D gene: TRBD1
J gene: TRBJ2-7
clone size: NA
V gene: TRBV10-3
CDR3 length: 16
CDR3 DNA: TGTGCCATCAGTGAGGGGACAGTGTCCCTCTTATACGAGCAGTACTTC
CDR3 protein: CAISEGTVSLLYEQYF

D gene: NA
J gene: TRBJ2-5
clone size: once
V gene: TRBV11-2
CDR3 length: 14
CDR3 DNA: TGTGCCAGCAGCTTCGACCGCCAGGGTGAGACCCAGTACTTC
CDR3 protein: CASSFDRQGETQYF

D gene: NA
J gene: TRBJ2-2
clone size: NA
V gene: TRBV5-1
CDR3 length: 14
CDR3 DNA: TGCGCCAGCAGCTCAACACCCACCGGCGGGGAGCTGTTTTTT
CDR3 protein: CASSSTPTGGELFF

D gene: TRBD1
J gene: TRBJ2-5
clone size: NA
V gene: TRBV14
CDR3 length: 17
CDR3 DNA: TGTGCCAGCAGCCAAGTCCCCAGGGGGACCCCACAAGAGACCCAGTACTTC
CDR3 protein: CASSQVPRGTPQETQYF

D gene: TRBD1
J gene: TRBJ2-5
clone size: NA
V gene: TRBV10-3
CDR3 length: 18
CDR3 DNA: TGTGCCATCAGTGAGTCGACAGGGGAGTGGGTTGGAAGGGAGACCCAGTACTTC
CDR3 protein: CAISESTGEWVGRETQYF

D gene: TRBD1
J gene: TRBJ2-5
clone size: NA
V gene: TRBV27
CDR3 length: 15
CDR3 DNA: TGTGCCAGCAGTTCCTTTACAGGGGTTCGGGAGACCCAGTACTTC
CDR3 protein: CASSSFTGVRETQYF

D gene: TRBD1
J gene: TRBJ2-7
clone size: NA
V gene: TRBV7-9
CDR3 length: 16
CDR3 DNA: TGTGCCAGCAGCTCAACCAAAACGGGACAGCCCTCCCAGCAGTACTTC
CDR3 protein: CASSSTKTGQPSQQYF

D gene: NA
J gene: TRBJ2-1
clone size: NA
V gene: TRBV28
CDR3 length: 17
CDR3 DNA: TGTGCCAGCAGTAACCCGGAGACGGCCAGCTCCTACAATGAGCAGTTCTTC
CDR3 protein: CASSNPETASSYNEQFF

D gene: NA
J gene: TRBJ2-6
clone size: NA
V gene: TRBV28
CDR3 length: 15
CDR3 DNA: TGTGCCAGCAGTTTGGGGGGCGCCAGGGCCAACGTCCTGACTTTC
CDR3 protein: CASSLGGARANVLTF

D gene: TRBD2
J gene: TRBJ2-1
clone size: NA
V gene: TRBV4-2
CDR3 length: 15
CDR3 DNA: TGTGCCAGCAGCCAAGACCTAGCGGGAGCCAATGAGCAGTTCTTC
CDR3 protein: CASSQDLAGANEQFF

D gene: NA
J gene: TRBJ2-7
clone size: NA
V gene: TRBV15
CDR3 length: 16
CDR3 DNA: TGTGCCACCAGCAGAGATTTTATCGGACAGCCCTACGAGCAGTACTTC
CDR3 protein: CATSRDFIGQPYEQYF

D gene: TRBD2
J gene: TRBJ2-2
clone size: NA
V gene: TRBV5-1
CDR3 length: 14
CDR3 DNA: TGCGCCAGCAGCTTAGCGGGAGCTTCCGGGGAGCTGTTTTTT
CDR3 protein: CASSLAGASGELFF

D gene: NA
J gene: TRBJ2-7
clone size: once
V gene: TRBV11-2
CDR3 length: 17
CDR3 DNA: TGTGCCAGCAGCTCCCTTGGCCGTCGGGGAGCCGTCTACGAGCAGTACTTC
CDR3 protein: CASSSLGRRGAVYEQYF

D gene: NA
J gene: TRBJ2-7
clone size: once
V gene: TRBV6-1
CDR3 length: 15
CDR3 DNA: TGTGCCAGCAGTGAGAGGACGGGAATCTCCTACGAGCAGTACTTC
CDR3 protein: CASSERTGISYEQYF

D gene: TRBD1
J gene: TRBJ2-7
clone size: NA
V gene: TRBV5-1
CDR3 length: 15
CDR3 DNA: TGCGCCAGCCGAGGTTCGGGACAGGGCGACGGCGAGCAGTACTTC
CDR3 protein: CASRGSGQGDGEQYF

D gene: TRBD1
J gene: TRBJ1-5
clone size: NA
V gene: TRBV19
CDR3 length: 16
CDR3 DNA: TGTGCCAGTAGTACCTTAGCGGGACAGCGTAATCAGCCCCAGCATTTT
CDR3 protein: CASSTLAGQRNQPQHF

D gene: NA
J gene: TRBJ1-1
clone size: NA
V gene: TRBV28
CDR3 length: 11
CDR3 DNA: TGTGCCAGTGGGGGGAGGGATGAAGCTTTCTTT
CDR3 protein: CASGGRDEAFF

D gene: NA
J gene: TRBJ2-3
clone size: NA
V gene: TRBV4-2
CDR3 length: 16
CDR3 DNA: TGTGCCAGCAGCCGTTCCGGCAGGGAAGGCACAGATACGCAGTATTTT
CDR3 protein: CASSRSGREGTDTQYF